The sample holds a few counts of the clone carrying this TCR beta chain. Its specificity is not known. The data originate from a study of post-analysis software for immune sequencing data. Study-level findings and limits: The study found TRBV5-6, TRBV5-1 and TRBV20-1 among roughly 5 TRBV segments more frequent in patients than controls. By F measure, samples from a shared preparation batch strongly co-clustered.

The CDR3 contains 14 residues. With V trimmed by 4 bases and J by 10 bases, 8 bases remained unmatched. Germline CDR1 reads SGHAT; CDR2 reads FQDESV (reference sequence). The library was made from cDNA and included unique molecular identifiers. TCRdb passed the PCR reads through MiXCR, listing each CDR3 protein once. The sample contains roughly 620,000 distinct CDR3 sequences, 44% of which appear only once. The sequence came from a girl between 10 and 17 years old with multiple sclerosis. The sample consisted of blood. The V call is TRBV11-1, the J call TRBJ2-1; 9 bases align to TRBD2. The CDR3 region has the DNA TGTGCCAGCAGCTGGACTAGCGATTTCGGGGAGCAGTTCTTC. This codes for CASSWTSDFGEQFF.